This T cell receptor (beta chain) was profiled in a study of shared clonotypes between healthy human individuals. Study in general: A few men and two women, aged 18 to 49, were donors.

A CD45RA-negative memory subset and a CD45RA+ naive subset were separated from the CD4+ cells. The authors split each subset's genomic DNA evenly across several immunoSEQ plates. The method was immunoSEQ multiplex PCR; TCRdb's version includes in-frame clones alone and lacks a portion of them. Counted here are 1,500,000 or so clones, roughly 96% occurring once; the ten biggest clones make up over 1%. Whole-study results and caveats: Depth was large, yet rarefaction showed that sorted-subset sequencing was incomplete.

As to this clone: Its antigen remains unknown.

The germline CDR1 and CDR2 sequences are SGHRS and YFSETQ. The CDR3 is 11 residues long. The V and J ends lost 0 bases and 9 bases respectively, with 4 bases between them. V is TRBV5-1 and J is TRBJ2-1; D remains ambiguous. Sequenced input: naive CD4+ T cells sorted from blood. Subset given: CD45RA+ positively selected. The TCR comes from a man aged 25-45 years in good health. In DNA form, the CDR3 reads TGCGCCAGCAGCTTGGAGTTTGAGCAGTTCTTC. Translating gives CASSLEFEQFF.